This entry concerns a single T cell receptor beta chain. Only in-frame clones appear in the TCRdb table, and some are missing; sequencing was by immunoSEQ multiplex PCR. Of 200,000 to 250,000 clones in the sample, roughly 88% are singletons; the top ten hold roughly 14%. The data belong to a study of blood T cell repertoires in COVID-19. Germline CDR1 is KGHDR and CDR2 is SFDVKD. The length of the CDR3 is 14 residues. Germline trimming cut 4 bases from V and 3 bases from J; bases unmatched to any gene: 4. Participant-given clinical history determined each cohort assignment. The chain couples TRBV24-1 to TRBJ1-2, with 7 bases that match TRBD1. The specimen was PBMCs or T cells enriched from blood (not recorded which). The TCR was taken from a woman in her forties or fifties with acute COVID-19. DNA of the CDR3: TGTGCCACCAGTGAGACAGGGTATGACTATGGCTACACCTTC. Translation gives CATSETGYDYGYTF.